This paragraph covers one TCR beta chain sequence. Its antigen is still unknown. The data were taken from a study of CD8 T cells in ankylosing spondylitis. Findings and caveats of the study: The study identified a TCR beta motif of several highly homologous variants that appeared characteristic of ankylosing spondylitis blood.

TCRdb reprocessed the 5' RACE reads with MiXCR, giving one entry per CDR3 protein. The sample yields about 240,000 distinct CDR3 sequences, approximately 12% seen once. V was trimmed by 8 bases and J by 5 bases, leaving 27 bases between them. Per the germline V gene, CDR1 is ENHRY and CDR2 is SYGVKD. The CDR3 loop spans 17 amino acids. This TCR was recovered from a male donor with ankylosing spondylitis or in good health (not recorded which). This sequence joins TRBV10-3 and TRBJ1-1; perhaps TRBD1 as D (6 bases). The sequencing input was blood, either unsorted or a sorted T cell fraction (not recorded which). This CDR3 reads CAIGSQGQIIRGTEAFF. CDR3 sequence (DNA): TGTGCCATCGGTTCCCAAGGACAGATCATTCGTGGTACTGAAGCTTTCTTT.